These 10 T cell receptor beta chains were all obtained from the same sample, sequenced in a study of technical replicates of blood from a few donors. Data came from immunoSEQ multiplex PCR; TCRdb stores just in-frame clones and leaves some out. The sample contains approximately 82,000 clones, 91% of which appear only once. Specimen: T cells isolated from PBMCs. The source is a human donor in good health. Some clones in this sample may be carry-over from other donors' samples.

This chain connects TRBV7-2 to TRBJ2-7, with 13 positions matching TRBD2. The CDR3 consists of 16 residues. From germline, CDR1 is SGHTA and CDR2 FQGNSA. Trimming removed 4 bases from V and 1 base from J; junction bases left unmatched: 4. This CDR3 reads CASSSPGLAGSYEQYF. The CDR3 DNA reads TGTGCCAGCAGCTCCCCGGGACTAGCGGGGTCCTACGAGCAGTACTTC.

This clone was seen once. The J gene is TRBJ2-5, the V gene TRBV13, with 8 bases aligning to TRBD2. The CDR3 is 14 amino acids. Germline trimming cut 2 bases from V and 6 bases from J; bases unmatched to any gene: 5. The germline CDR1 and CDR2 sequences are PRHDT and FYEKMQ (reference sequence). The CDR3, as DNA: TGTGCCAGCAGCTTACTCGGGAGGGCCCAGACCCAGTACTTC. Its protein is CASSLLGRAQTQYF.

This clone was seen a single time. The V and J genes are TRBV7-9 and TRBJ2-1; 11 nucleotides align to TRBD1. The germline CDR1 and CDR2 sequences are SEHNR and FQNEAQ (reference sequence). The J segment lost 4 bases and the V segment lost 3 bases, leaving 5 bases of the junction unmatched. The CDR3 consists of 16 residues. The CDR3 DNA is TGTGCCAGCAGCTTGACCGGGACAGGGGGATACAATGAGCAGTTCTTC. Protein: CASSLTGTGGYNEQFF.

The chain combines TRBV19 with TRBJ2-5; D gene uncertain. V was cut by 5 bases and J by 1 base, with 8 bases left in between. CDR1 is LNHDA, CDR2 SQIVND, per germline (reference sequence). The CDR3 has 13 residues. As DNA, the CDR3 is TGTGCCAGTAGTTCCGGTGTCCAAGAGACCCAGTACTTC. Translation gives CASSSGVQETQYF. The full variable domain, with the rest looked up from reference TRBV19 and TRBJ2-5, is DGGITQSPKYLFRKEGQNVTLSCEQNLNHDAMYWYRQDPGQGLRLIYYSQIVNDFQKGDIAEGYSVSREKKESFPLTVTSAQKNPTAFYLCASSSGVQETQYFGPGTRLLVL.

This clone was seen a single time. The rearrangement links TRBV19 to TRBJ2-1; TRBD2 is a possible D gene (5 bases). Germline lookup yields CDR1 LNHDA and CDR2 SQIVND (reference sequence). Trimming pared 7 bases from V and 2 bases from J, leaving 9 bases between. The CDR3 has 13 residues. The chain's CDR3 is CASNGGPYNEQFF. The CDR3, as DNA: TGTGCCAGTAACGGCGGGCCCTACAATGAGCAGTTCTTC.

The chain recombines TRBV6-5 with TRBJ1-2, with a possible D match to TRBD1 (6 bases). The CDR3 has 16 residues. Germline V gene sequence: CDR1 MNHEY, CDR2 SVGAGI. Deletions cut 3 bases from V and 8 bases from J, with 22 bases between. DNA of the CDR3: TGTGCCAGCAGTTATTTCTACAGGGAGGGAGATCACGGCTACACCTTC. This sequence encodes CASSYFYREGDHGYTF.

The rearrangement links TRBV7-9 to TRBJ1-1; tentative D call: TRBD1 (6 bases). Germline V gene sequence: CDR1 SEHNR, CDR2 FQNEAQ (reference sequence). This CDR3 spans 16 amino acids. Trimming removed 8 bases at V and 4 bases at J, with 23 bases between. CDR3: CASGLVGGQGSTEAFF. For the CDR3, the DNA is TGTGCCAGCGGCCTTGTGGGGGGGCAGGGGTCCACTGAAGCTTTCTTT.

This clone occurred a few times. The gene calls are TRBV7-2 and TRBJ2-7; 8 bases line up with TRBD2. CDR3 size: 15 residues. Germline lookup yields CDR1 SGHTA and CDR2 FQGNSA. Germline trimming cut 5 bases from V and 3 bases from J; bases unmatched to any gene: 9. This chain's CDR3 is CASSPGGTASYEQYF. As DNA, the CDR3 is TGTGCCAGCAGCCCGGGGGGGACTGCTAGCTACGAGCAGTACTTC.

This chain links TRBV4-1 with TRBJ1-2, with unresolved D. Germline values: CDR1 MGHRA, CDR2 YSYEKL. The CDR3 has 16 amino acids. The V end lost 1 base, the J end lost 4 bases, and 16 bases lay between the germline ends. CDR3 DNA sequence: TGCGCCAGCAGCCAAGGTGGGAGGACGGAACTCTATGGCTACACCTTC. It codes for CASSQGGRTELYGYTF.

The chain employs TRBV7-2 and TRBJ1-5, with 8 bases matching TRBD1. V was clipped by 6 bases and J by 2 bases; unmatched bases: 3. The V gene's germline CDR1 is SGHTA and CDR2 FQGNSA. This CDR3 is built from 14 residues. CDR3 residues: CASSLTGGNQPQHF. The CDR3 bases are TGTGCCAGCAGTCTGACAGGGGGCAATCAGCCCCAGCATTTT.